These 7 T cell receptor beta chains were all obtained from the same sample, sequenced in a study of blood T cell repertoires in COVID-19. Only in-frame clones appear in the TCRdb table, and some are missing; sequencing was by immunoSEQ multiplex PCR. The sample holds under 140,000 clones; approximately 79% are singletons and the top ten take 16%. The sequencing input was peripheral blood. The origin of the receptors is a woman of 80 years or more with active or convalescent COVID-19.

The chain employs TRBV4-1 and TRBJ2-7, with TRBD1 matching over 7 bases. CDR3 length equals 14 residues. The J segment lost 6 bases and the V segment lost 4 bases, leaving 9 bases of the junction unmatched. Germline values: CDR1 MGHRA, CDR2 YSYEKL. CDR3 sequence reads: CASSLIPQGFEQYF. The CDR3 DNA follows: TGCGCCAGCAGCCTTATACCACAGGGGTTCGAGCAGTACTTC.

The gene calls are TRBV11-2 and TRBJ2-7, with D perhaps matching TRBD2 (6 bases). The CDR3 length is 17 residues. Germline V gene data show CDR1 as SGHAT and CDR2 as FQNNGV. V was clipped by 1 base and J by 0 bases, with 16 bases between them. The CDR3 DNA reads TGTGCCAGCAGCTTAGGCGGTGGGGGAGGCTCCTCCTACGAGCAGTACTTC. It specifies CASSLGGGGGSSYEQYF.

Worth noting for this clone: Germline is not matched at one junction end, which may reflect a read error. The chain recombines TRBV18 with TRBJ2-7, with TRBD1 as a possible D gene (7 bases). This CDR3 contains 14 residues. Germline V gene lookup returns CDR1 KGHSH and CDR2 LQKENI. CDR3: CASSLGGAPMDRNF. The CDR3 DNA reads TGTGCCAGCTCACTGGGAGGTGCTCCTATGGACAGGAACTTC.

The chain carries TRBV2 and TRBJ2-7; 7 bases are shared with TRBD1. This CDR3 spans 15 amino acids. Germline CDR1 reads SNHLY; CDR2 reads FYNNEI. V was clipped by 5 bases and J by 1 base; unmatched bases: 8. CDR3 sequence: CASSSRTGLSYEQYF. The CDR3, as DNA: TGTGCCAGCAGTAGCAGGACAGGACTGTCCTACGAGCAGTACTTC.

The chain is built from TRBV5-1 and TRBJ1-2; the D gene is possibly TRBD1 (6 bases). Trimming stripped 3 bases from V and 3 bases from J, with 12 bases between. The CDR3 loop spans 14 amino acids. Germline loops: CDR1 SGHRS, CDR2 YFSETQ. The chain's CDR3 is CASSSDREYYGYTF. The CDR3 coding sequence is TGCGCCAGCAGCTCGGACAGAGAATACTATGGCTACACCTTC.

V and J are TRBV10-3 and TRBJ2-1; 10 nucleotides align to TRBD2. The CDR3 contains 15 residues. Per germline, CDR1 ENHRY and CDR2 SYGVKD. V trimming: 6 bases; J trimming: 8 bases; junction bases outside the gene matches: 10. CDR3 DNA sequence: TGTGCCATCAGCTTAGTAGCGGGGGGTGGGGATGAGCAGTTCTTC. Amino acids: CAISLVAGGGDEQFF.

This sequence joins TRBV7-2 and TRBJ2-7; 9 bases map to TRBD2. Germline-derived CDR1 and CDR2 are SGHTA and FQGNSA. There are 15 residues in the CDR3. Germline trimming cut 1 base from V and 5 bases from J; bases unmatched to any gene: 6. The CDR3 spells CASSLGAGGGDEQYF. The CDR3 DNA reads TGTGCCAGCAGCTTAGGGGCGGGAGGGGGCGACGAGCAGTACTTC.